A single sample is the source of the 10 T cell receptor beta chains below, sequenced in a study of identical twins. One entry per CDR3 protein, called by TCRdb with MiXCR from the 5' RACE reads. The table has around 530,000 distinct CDR3 sequences, approximately 16% seen once; the top ten hold about 0.4%. These sequences were also reported in another study, on yellow fever vaccine responses in identical twins.

The material sequenced was CD4+ T cells sorted from blood. These receptors all stem from a woman between 18 and 30 years old in good health.

V is TRBV19 and J is TRBJ2-2; no clear D. CDR1 is LNHDA, CDR2 SQIVND, per germline (reference sequence). Trimming stripped 7 bases from V and 7 bases from J, with 16 bases between. The CDR3 is 14 residues long. The CDR3 coding sequence is TGTGCCAGTAAGAAGAGGAGTGGGGACGGGGAGCTGTTTTTT. It encodes CASKKRSGDGELFF.

The sample holds a few counts of this clonotype. V usage is TRBV6-1 and J usage is TRBJ2-2; D possibly matches TRBD1 or TRBD2 (7 bases each). This CDR3 has 15 residues. Per the germline V gene, CDR1 is MNHNS and CDR2 is SASEGT. V shed 7 bases and J shed 4 bases, with 16 bases lying between them. The CDR3 loop is CASTRQGEGTGELFF. The CDR3 coding sequence is TGTGCCAGCACAAGGCAGGGGGAGGGCACCGGGGAGCTGTTTTTT.

This clonotype was observed a few times. V usage is TRBV20-1 and J usage is TRBJ2-1, with D tentatively TRBD1 (6 bases). The CDR3 covers 12 residues. V was pared by 0 bases and J by 10 bases, with 10 bases between. CDR1 DFQATT and CDR2 SNEGSKA come from the germline V gene (reference sequence). The CDR3 is CSAREGAGEQFF. The CDR3 coding sequence is TGCAGTGCTAGAGAGGGGGCAGGGGAGCAGTTCTTC.

The chain is built from TRBV20-1 and TRBJ2-7; 8 bases are a match to TRBD2. With 6 bases clipped from V and 0 bases from J, the junction kept 7 bases outside the gene matches. Germline-derived CDR1 and CDR2 are DFQATT and SNEGSKA (reference sequence). The CDR3 totals 14 residues. The chain's CDR3 is CSAQTGTSSYEQYF. The CDR3 region has the DNA TGCAGTGCCCAGACCGGGACTAGCTCCTACGAGCAGTACTTC.

The rearrangement links TRBV7-9 to TRBJ2-3; TRBD2 matches 9 bases. This CDR3 has 14 amino acids. V trimming: 6 bases; J trimming: 4 bases; junction bases outside the gene matches: 5. Per the germline V gene, CDR1 is SEHNR and CDR2 is FQNEAQ (reference sequence). CDR3 amino acids: CASSPRLAADTQYF. The CDR3 DNA sequence: TGTGCCAGCAGTCCCCGACTAGCGGCAGATACGCAGTATTTT. The whole variable domain, remainder taken from reference TRBV7-9 and TRBJ2-3, is DTGVSQNPRHKITKRGQNVTFRCDPISEHNRLYWYRQTLGQGPEFLTYFQNEAQLEKSRLLSDRFSAERPKGSFSTLEIQRTEQGDSAMYLCASSPRLAADTQYFGPGTRLTVL.

V is TRBV5-1 and J is TRBJ2-7; either TRBD1 or TRBD2 may supply D (5 bases each). The CDR3 runs 15 residues. Germline V gene lookup returns CDR1 SGHRS and CDR2 YFSETQ. Trimming left V 4 bases short and J 0 bases short, with 14 bases between. CDR3 in amino acids: CASSVGPKSSYEQYF. The DNA for the CDR3 is TGCGCCAGCAGCGTGGGACCTAAAAGCTCCTACGAGCAGTACTTC.

There are a few counts of this clonotype. The chain combines TRBV14 with TRBJ1-1; 7 nucleotides agree with TRBD1. The CDR3 is made up of 15 amino acids. The germline gives CDR1 SGHDN, CDR2 FVKESK. V lost 0 bases, J lost 5 bases, and 6 bases stayed unmatched. The CDR3 loop reads CASSQDWTGGTEAFF. CDR3 sequence (DNA): TGTGCCAGCAGCCAAGATTGGACAGGAGGGACTGAAGCTTTCTTT. The full variable domain, completed using reference TRBV14 and TRBJ1-1, is EAGVTQFPSHSVIEKGQTVTLRCDPISGHDNLYWYRRVMGKEIKFLLHFVKESKQDESGMPNNRFLAERTGGTYSTLKVQPAELEDSGVYFCASSQDWTGGTEAFFGQGTRLTVV.

There are a few counts of this clonotype. The chain uses TRBV18 and TRBJ2-1; 8 positions agree with TRBD1. The CDR3 totals 16 residues. The germline V gene has CDR1 KGHSH and CDR2 LQKENI. The V and J ends lost 6 bases and 0 bases, in that order; junction bases with no gene match: 7. The CDR3 DNA reads TGTGCCAGCTCGCGAGCCGACAGGGGCTCCTACAATGAGCAGTTCTTC. This encodes CASSRADRGSYNEQFF. The entire variable domain, with the rest obtained from reference TRBV18 and TRBJ2-1, is as follows: NAGVMQNPRHLVRRRGQEARLRCSPMKGHSHVYWYRQLPEEGLKFMVYLQKENIIDESGMPKERFSAEFPKEGPSILRIQQVVRGDSAAYFCASSRADRGSYNEQFFGPGTRLTVL.

DNA for the CDR3: TGCAGTGCTAGCTCCGGGACTAGCGGGGGATCCCGTCGAACCGGGGAGCTGTTTTTT. As protein: CSASSGTSGGSRRTGELFF. This sequence joins TRBV20-1 and TRBJ2-2, with 14 bases matching TRBD2. Germline V gene lookup returns CDR1 DFQATT and CDR2 SNEGSKA (reference sequence). After removal of 3 bases from V and 5 bases from J, the junction contained 14 bases not matched to a gene. The CDR3 spans 19 residues.

This clonotype was observed a handful of times. V and J are TRBV12-3 or TRBV12-4 and TRBJ1-4; D is unclear. This CDR3 has 14 residues. Trimming took 4 bases from V and 1 from J, leaving 7 bases between them. CDR3 amino acids: CASSSRRTNEKLFF. The CDR3 region has the DNA TGTGCCAGCAGTTCCCGACGAACTAATGAAAAACTGTTTTTT.